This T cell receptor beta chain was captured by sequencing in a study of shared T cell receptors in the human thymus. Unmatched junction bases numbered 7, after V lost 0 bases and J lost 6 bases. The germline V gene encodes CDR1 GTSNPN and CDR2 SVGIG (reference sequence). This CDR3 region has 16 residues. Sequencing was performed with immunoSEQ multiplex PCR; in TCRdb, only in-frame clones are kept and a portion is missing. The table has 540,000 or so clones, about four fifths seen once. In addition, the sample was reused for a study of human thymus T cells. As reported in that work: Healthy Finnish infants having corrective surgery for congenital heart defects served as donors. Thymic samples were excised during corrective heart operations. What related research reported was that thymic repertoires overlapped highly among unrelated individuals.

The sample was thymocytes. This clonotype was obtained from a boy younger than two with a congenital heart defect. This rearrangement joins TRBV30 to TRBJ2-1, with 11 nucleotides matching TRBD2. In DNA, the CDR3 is TGTGCCTGGAGTGTACGTGGACTAGCGGGCAGCAATGAGCAGTTCTTC. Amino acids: CAWSVRGLAGSNEQFF.